A selection of T cell receptor beta chains follows, all from one sample in a study of Japanese encephalitis immunity and Zika vaccine responses. TCRdb independently ran MiXCR on the 5' RACE reads; one entry per CDR3 protein. The sample includes fewer than 250 distinct CDR3 sequences, 9% seen only once; the top ten take about 40%. The specimen comprised antigen-activated CD4+ T cells from blood, cultured, sampled during a Zika inactivated vaccine study. These TCRs come from an adult woman who received an inactivated Zika virus vaccine. CDR3s include the opening cysteine and the closing phenylalanine or tryptophan. D genes are given only for firm matches. Clone size is stated in some rows and not others, as once, few, many or a class when expanded.

cdr3_length j_call v_call clone_size d_call cdr3_nt cdr3_aa
15 TRBJ2-3 TRBV20-1 - - TGCAGTGCCCTCCCGCCTAGCGAAATCACATATACGCAGTATTTT CSALPPSEITYTQYF
15 TRBJ2-1 TRBV4-1 medium-sized - TGCGCCAGCAGCCTTATGGCGGGACAGACGAATGAGCAGTTCTTC CASSLMAGQTNEQFF
17 TRBJ2-2 TRBV5-1 large - TGCGCCAGCAGCCCGCCTAGCGGGACAGGTGGCACCGGGGAGCTGTTTTTT CASSPPSGTGGTGELFF
9 TRBJ2-1 TRBV21-1 hyperexpanded - TGTGCCAGCATAGATGAGCAGTTCTTC CASIDEQFF
13 TRBJ1-1 TRBV5-1 - - TGCGCCAGCAGCAGTCAGGCGAACACTGAAGCTTTCTTT CASSSQANTEAFF
16 TRBJ1-5 TRBV28 large - TGTGCCAGCAATTCGGTAGGTTCTGGTTTGGATCAGCCCCAGCATTTT CASNSVGSGLDQPQHF
16 TRBJ1-5 TRBV11-3 medium-sized - TGTGCCAGCAGCCCCTCGGCTGGGAATAGCAATCAGCCCCAGCATTTT CASSPSAGNSNQPQHF
14 TRBJ2-7 TRBV20-1 medium-sized TRBD2 TGCAGTGCTAGAGTGCCTAGCGGGAGCTACGAGCAGTACTTC CSARVPSGSYEQYF
14 TRBJ1-5 TRBV20-1 - - TGCAGTGCTCCCCAGTTCGGGGTGGATCAGCCCCAGCATTTT CSAPQFGVDQPQHF
13 TRBJ1-5 TRBV7-4 - - TGTGCCAGCAGCGCTTATAGGAATCAGCCCCAGCATTTT CASSAYRNQPQHF
18 TRBJ2-7 TRBV19 large TRBD1 TGTGCCAGTAGCCCTCGAGGGGGCGCCGGGACAGGGGTCTACGAGCAGTACTTC CASSPRGGAGTGVYEQYF
15 TRBJ2-1 TRBV5-1 hyperexpanded - TGCGCCAGCAGCCCGGACTATTCTTCCTACAATGAGCAGTTCTTC CASSPDYSSYNEQFF
14 TRBJ1-1 TRBV10-2 large - TGCGCCAGCAGTGGTTCTTCGGGCGGCACTGAAGCTTTCTTT CASSGSSGGTEAFF
14 TRBJ2-5 TRBV27 large TRBD2 TGTGCCAGCAGTTTAACTAGCGGGAGCCAGACCCAGTACTTC CASSLTSGSQTQYF
14 TRBJ1-5 TRBV10-3 medium-sized - TGTGCCATCAGTGAAGGCGGGGGGGATCAGCCCCAGCATTTT CAISEGGGDQPQHF
15 TRBJ1-6 TRBV21-1 large - TGTGCCAGCAGCAACGGAACAGTTCTTAATTCACCCCTCCACTTT CASSNGTVLNSPLHF
13 TRBJ1-1 TRBV21-1 medium-sized - TGTGCCAGCAGCAAATACCTACAGGGGAAAGCTTTCTTT CASSKYLQGKAFF
13 TRBJ2-3 TRBV12-3/TRBV12-4 medium-sized - TGTGCCAGCAGCCTACAGGGTACAGATACGCAGTATTTT CASSLQGTDTQYF
14 TRBJ1-1 TRBV24-1 medium-sized TRBD1 TGTGCCACCAGACCGGGACAGGGGGGCACTGAAGCTTTCTTT CATRPGQGGTEAFF
12 TRBJ1-1 TRBV12-3/TRBV12-4 medium-sized - TGTGCCAGCAGTTTAGACAACACTGAAGCTTTCTTT CASSLDNTEAFF
16 TRBJ2-7 TRBV12-3/TRBV12-4 medium-sized TRBD1 TGTGCCAGCAGTAGAGCACTTCAGGGGGCGCCCTACGATCAGTACTTC CASSRALQGAPYDQYF
15 TRBJ2-1 TRBV5-1 few TRBD1 TGCGCCAGCAGCTTGGAACAGGGGGCACGGAATGAGCAGTTCTTC CASSLEQGARNEQFF
14 TRBJ1-2 TRBV7-8 few TRBD1 TGTGCCAGCAGCCCAGGACAGGGGGCGGGGGGCTACACCTTC CASSPGQGAGGYTF
14 TRBJ2-1 TRBV4-3 hyperexpanded - TGCGCCAGCAGCCTCTTGGGGCTAGCCAATGAGCAGTTCTTC CASSLLGLANEQFF